This T cell receptor (beta chain) was sequenced for a study of long-term antiretroviral therapy in people with HIV. The study's findings and limits: Following ART, diversity rose but still fell short of transplant donor controls. Pre-ART expanded TRB clones stayed dominant throughout, though often decreasing after ART. CDR3 lengths in HIV samples spanned a narrower range than controls.

Ahead of DNA extraction, samples held roughly 1-11 million cryopreserved PBMC each. This clone was picked up one time. Its cognate antigen is unknown. Sequencing relied on immunoSEQ assay v3.0, run at survey level. Sequencing was performed with immunoSEQ multiplex PCR; in TCRdb, only in-frame clones are kept and a portion is missing. The sample holds approximately 35,000 clones, over 85% seen once. The length of the CDR3 is 12 residues. V dropped 2 bases and J dropped 4 bases, with 3 bases sitting between them. The V gene's germline CDR1 is MDHEN and CDR2 SYDVKM. The clonotype was recovered from a woman in her 50s with HIV. The genes are TRBV28 and TRBJ1-5; no reliable D call. Sequencing was performed on unsorted PBMCs, taken 5 to 5.5 years after starting antiretroviral therapy. CDR3 nucleotide sequence: TGTGCCAGCAGTTTAGTAAATCAGCCCCAGCATTTT. Translating gives CASSLVNQPQHF.